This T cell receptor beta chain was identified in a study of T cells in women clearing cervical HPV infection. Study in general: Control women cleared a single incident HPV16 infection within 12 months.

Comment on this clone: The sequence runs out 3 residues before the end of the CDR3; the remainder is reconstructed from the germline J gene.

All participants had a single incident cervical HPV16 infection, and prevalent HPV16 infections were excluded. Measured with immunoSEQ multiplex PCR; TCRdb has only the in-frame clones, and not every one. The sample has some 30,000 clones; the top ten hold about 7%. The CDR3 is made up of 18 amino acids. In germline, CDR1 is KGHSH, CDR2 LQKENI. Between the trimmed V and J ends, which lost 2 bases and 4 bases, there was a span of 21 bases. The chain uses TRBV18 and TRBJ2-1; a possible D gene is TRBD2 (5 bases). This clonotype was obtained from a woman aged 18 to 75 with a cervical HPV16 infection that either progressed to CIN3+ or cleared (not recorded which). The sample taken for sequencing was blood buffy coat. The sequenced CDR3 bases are TGTGCCAGCTCACCAGATGTGGTAAGGCGAGGGTATTACAATGAG. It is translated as CASSPDVVRRGYYNE. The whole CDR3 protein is CASSPDVVRRGYYNEQFF.